The rows below give T cell receptor beta chains drawn from one sample of a study of cytomegalovirus exposure and HLA in healthy donors. TCRdb's table, derived via immunoSEQ multiplex PCR, lists solely in-frame clones and lacks some. The table lists 95,000 to 120,000 clones, around 82% of them singletons. Sequencing used PBMCs. The receptors derive from a woman aged 18 to 35 in good health and CMV-seronegative. Both conserved end residues are part of each CDR3. Each record gives: CDR3 protein, J gene, V gene, CDR3 length.

CDR3 protein: CASSAPGQLSNYGYTF
J gene: TRBJ1-2
V gene: TRBV19
CDR3 length: 16

CDR3 protein: CASSPPGGDSYEQYF
J gene: TRBJ2-7
V gene: TRBV4-1
CDR3 length: 15

CDR3 protein: CAWSADRDRSYEQYF
J gene: TRBJ2-7
V gene: TRBV30
CDR3 length: 15

CDR3 protein: CASSRLGGDNEQFF
J gene: TRBJ2-1
V gene: TRBV5-1
CDR3 length: 14

CDR3 protein: CASGPPRRVKGYTF
J gene: TRBJ1-2
V gene: TRBV12-5
CDR3 length: 14

CDR3 protein: CASSVSSGGLVNEQFF
J gene: TRBJ2-1
V gene: TRBV27
CDR3 length: 16

CDR3 protein: CARCVVKGDTQYF
J gene: TRBJ2-3
V gene: TRBV10-1
CDR3 length: 13

CDR3 protein: CASSLGLAEQFF
J gene: TRBJ2-1
V gene: TRBV5-1
CDR3 length: 12

CDR3 protein: CASSLGTGVRYEQYF
J gene: TRBJ2-7
V gene: TRBV28
CDR3 length: 15

CDR3 protein: CASSSKQGINYGYTF
J gene: TRBJ1-2
V gene: TRBV5-1
CDR3 length: 15

CDR3 protein: CASSFGASSYEQYF
J gene: TRBJ2-7
V gene: TRBV5-1
CDR3 length: 14

CDR3 protein: CASSVVSGDTDTQYF
J gene: TRBJ2-3
V gene: TRBV2
CDR3 length: 15

CDR3 protein: CASSVPWTDYEQYF
J gene: TRBJ2-7
V gene: TRBV27
CDR3 length: 14

CDR3 protein: CASSPWTGGVSDTEAFF
J gene: TRBJ1-1
V gene: TRBV28
CDR3 length: 17

CDR3 protein: CASSQETSPSYEQYF
J gene: TRBJ2-7
V gene: TRBV4-2
CDR3 length: 15

CDR3 protein: CASSSTSGGFNTGELFF
J gene: TRBJ2-2
V gene: TRBV6-4
CDR3 length: 17

CDR3 protein: CASSYLGQPHSYGYTF
J gene: TRBJ1-2
V gene: TRBV6-6
CDR3 length: 16

CDR3 protein: CASSAGQGPPNTQYF
J gene: TRBJ2-3
V gene: TRBV9
CDR3 length: 15

CDR3 protein: CASSTRQDQNTEAFF
J gene: TRBJ1-1
V gene: TRBV19
CDR3 length: 15

CDR3 protein: CASFGQGYQPQHF
J gene: TRBJ1-5
V gene: TRBV19
CDR3 length: 13

CDR3 protein: CASSLGQGTQETQYF
J gene: TRBJ2-5
V gene: TRBV7-9
CDR3 length: 15

CDR3 protein: CASSQEGVQETQYF
J gene: TRBJ2-5
V gene: TRBV4-1
CDR3 length: 14

CDR3 protein: CASSSRGTSTDTQYF
J gene: TRBJ2-3
V gene: TRBV11-3
CDR3 length: 15